Detailed here is one TCR beta chain. Only in-frame clones appear in the TCRdb table, and some are missing; sequencing was by immunoSEQ multiplex PCR. Altogether about 46,000 clones are present, around nine tenths being singletons, with the ten largest covering 0.3% to 0.4%. The sample belongs to a study of T cell changes during pregnancy in multiple sclerosis. The CDR3 spans 13 residues. The germline V gene encodes CDR1 GTSNPN and CDR2 SVGIG (reference sequence). V lost 0 bases and J lost 7, with 12 bases in between. The chain uses TRBV30 and TRBJ1-1; maybe TRBD1 (6 bases). This TCR was sampled from a female donor in good health, enrolled as a control in a pregnancy study. The source was CD4+ T cells from peripheral blood mononuclear cells, collected in the second trimester of pregnancy. CDR3: CAWSVGGGGEAFF. In nucleotides, the CDR3 is TGTGCCTGGAGTGTAGGGGGGGGCGGTGAAGCTTTCTTT.